This TCR beta chain was found in a study of a mutant IDH1 vaccine in newly diagnosed glioma. Study-level information: The study started vaccination 4-6 weeks after radiotherapy alone, or with temozolomide cycles.

TCRdb's copy holds only in-frame clones and misses some; the assay was immunoSEQ multiplex PCR. The top ten hold around 7% of the sample, which has tens of thousands of clones, approximately 79% seen once. Time point meaning: week 5, during vaccination. Topical imiquimod accompanied each vaccine dose, which consisted of 300 ug of mutant IDH1 20-mer peptide. This clone was counted once. Its antigen is undetermined. V was cut by 5 bases and J by 8 bases, with 21 bases left in between. Germline V gives CDR1 PRHDT, CDR2 FYEKMQ (reference sequence). This CDR3 contains 15 residues. The sequenced sample was PBMCs, obtained from a glioma patient whose treatment included an IDH1 peptide vaccine. This sequence joins TRBV13 and TRBJ1-1; no clear D. The source of this sequence is a woman in her fifties or sixties with glioma. The CDR3 loop reads CASSVPKGVKREAFF. The CDR3 DNA reads as TGTGCCAGCAGCGTTCCCAAAGGCGTTAAACGGGAAGCTTTCTTT.